These T cell receptor beta chains were read from a single sample in a study of spatial heterogeneity in lung cancer. MiXCR, run by TCRdb on the 5' RACE reads, gives a single entry per CDR3 protein. This sample carries about 80,000 distinct CDR3 sequences, 15% to 25% of them seen once, and the ten largest clones take roughly 6%. The sample here was PBMCs, taken at surgery. The receptors stem from a male donor with early-stage non-small cell lung cancer. Both conserved end residues are part of each CDR3. D genes are given only for firm matches. Rows give clone size only sometimes, using once, few, many, or a class for an expanded clone.

clone size	CDR3 length	D gene	V gene	J gene	CDR3 protein	CDR3 DNA
.	13	.	TRBV24-1	TRBJ1-2	CATRAAEAGGYTF	TGTGCCACTCGCGCGGCAGAGGCAGGCGGCTACACCTTC
.	13	TRBD1	TRBV28	TRBJ2-3	CASEDRDTDTQYF	TGTGCCAGCGAGGACAGGGACACAGATACGCAGTATTTT
many	13	.	TRBV6-6	TRBJ2-7	CASRQDGSYEQYF	TGTGCCAGCCGTCAGGACGGCTCCTACGAGCAGTACTTC
few	14	.	TRBV20-1	TRBJ2-1	CSAETGRTYNEQFF	TGCAGTGCTGAGACAGGGAGGACCTACAATGAGCAGTTCTTC
.	15	.	TRBV11-2	TRBJ1-1	CASSPGGTRNTEAFF	TGTGCCAGCAGTCCGGGGGGGACGAGGAACACTGAAGCTTTCTTT
.	14	.	TRBV6-2/TRBV6-3	TRBJ2-7	CASTHPNSPGEQYF	TGTGCCAGCACACACCCTAACAGCCCAGGGGAGCAGTACTTC
.	14	.	TRBV20-1	TRBJ1-5	CSAKNRAGNQPQHF	TGCAGTGCTAAGAACAGGGCAGGCAATCAGCCCCAGCATTTT
few	16	.	TRBV11-2	TRBJ2-3	CASSSPIAGTTDTQYF	TGTGCCAGCAGCTCCCCCATCGCGGGAACCACAGATACGCAGTATTTT
.	14	TRBD1	TRBV19	TRBJ1-5	CASKGQGGNQPQHF	TGTGCCAGTAAAGGACAGGGCGGCAATCAGCCCCAGCATTTT
few	13	.	TRBV20-1	TRBJ2-3	CSARTVSTDTQYF	TGCAGTGCTAGAACGGTTAGCACAGATACGCAGTATTTT
once	15	TRBD1	TRBV6-6	TRBJ2-7	CASSFGPGTGAEQYF	TGTGCCAGCAGTTTCGGTCCCGGGACAGGGGCCGAGCAGTACTTC
few	11	.	TRBV25-1	TRBJ2-1	CASSGGNEQFF	TGTGCCAGCAGTGGCGGGAACGAGCAGTTCTTC
few	16	.	TRBV2	TRBJ1-1	CASHLDPQGGNTEAFF	TGTGCCAGCCATTTGGACCCCCAGGGTGGAAACACTGAAGCTTTCTTT
many	13	.	TRBV28	TRBJ2-3	CASSRNNPDTQYF	TGTGCCAGCAGTCGGAACAACCCAGATACGCAGTATTTT
few	13	TRBD1	TRBV24-1	TRBJ2-5	CATSTDRGETQYF	TGTGCCACCAGTACAGACAGGGGAGAGACCCAGTACTTC
many	16	TRBD2	TRBV4-1	TRBJ2-1	CASSQDPSGRNNEQFF	TGCGCCAGCAGCCAAGATCCTAGCGGGAGAAACAATGAGCAGTTCTTC
.	12	.	TRBV30	TRBJ1-1	CAWSVLGLETFF	TGTGCCTGGAGTGTACTAGGCTTAGAAACTTTCTTT
.	16	.	TRBV30	TRBJ1-5	CAWNTWASYSNQPQHF	TGTGCCTGGAATACATGGGCCAGTTATAGCAATCAGCCCCAGCATTTT
few	13	.	TRBV20-1	TRBJ2-7	CSARVGDPYEQYF	TGCAGTGCCCGAGTAGGAGACCCCTACGAGCAGTACTTC
few	19	TRBD1	TRBV20-1	TRBJ1-5	CSARDPGQGKEGRNQPQHF	TGCAGTGCTAGAGATCCGGGACAGGGGAAAGAGGGGCGCAATCAGCCCCAGCATTTT
few	15	TRBD1	TRBV5-1	TRBJ2-3	CASSRRQGSTDTQYF	TGCGCCAGCAGCCGTCGACAGGGGAGTACAGATACGCAGTATTTT
.	14	.	TRBV5-6	TRBJ2-7	CASSLGSGMREQYF	TGTGCCAGCAGCTTAGGGTCAGGGATGAGGGAGCAGTACTTC
.	13	.	TRBV6-5	TRBJ2-7	CASSPTGYYEQYF	TGTGCCAGCAGTCCGACAGGATACTACGAGCAGTACTTC
many	15	TRBD1	TRBV10-3	TRBJ2-5	CAIRLGQGDRETQYF	TGTGCCATCAGACTAGGACAGGGTGATCGGGAGACCCAGTACTTC
.	13	TRBD1	TRBV2	TRBJ1-1	CASRTGENTEAFF	TGTGCCAGCAGGACAGGGGAAAACACTGAAGCTTTCTTT
many	14	.	TRBV5-1	TRBJ2-5	CASSVQGTQETQYF	TGCGCCAGCAGCGTGCAAGGGACTCAAGAGACCCAGTACTTC
.	15	TRBD2	TRBV3-1	TRBJ2-2	CASSQGTSVAGELFF	TGTGCCAGCAGCCAAGGGACTAGCGTGGCCGGGGAGCTGTTTTTT
few	15	.	TRBV9	TRBJ2-6	CASSATGSGANVLTF	TGTGCCAGCAGCGCCACAGGGTCCGGGGCCAACGTCCTGACTTTC
few	15	.	TRBV7-8	TRBJ2-4	CASSLVGDGKNIQYF	TGTGCCAGCAGCTTAGTCGGCGACGGCAAAAACATTCAGTACTTC
.	15	.	TRBV18	TRBJ1-4	CASSPSAGTNEKLFF	TGTGCCAGCTCACCAAGTGCAGGCACTAATGAAAAACTGTTTTTT
.	12	TRBD2	TRBV29-1	TRBJ2-1	CSVREGWNEQFF	TGCAGCGTACGGGAGGGGTGGAATGAGCAGTTCTTC
.	17	TRBD2	TRBV5-8	TRBJ2-3	CASSRLASWDYTDTQYF	TGTGCCAGCAGCCGACTAGCATCTTGGGACTACACAGATACGCAGTATTTT
.	14	TRBD2	TRBV7-9	TRBJ2-1	CASSSSGGYNEQFF	TGTGCCAGCAGCTCTAGCGGGGGCTACAATGAGCAGTTCTTC
.	13	.	TRBV20-1	TRBJ2-3	CSGLGRRGDTQYF	TGCAGTGGGCTGGGCAGACGAGGGGATACGCAGTATTTT
.	15	TRBD1	TRBV6-6	TRBJ2-1	CASSYSRTGDHEQFF	TGTGCCAGCAGTTACTCCCGGACAGGGGATCATGAGCAGTTCTTC
.	15	.	TRBV9	TRBJ1-4	CASSVLGARGEKLFF	TGTGCCAGCAGCGTGCTTGGGGCTCGAGGTGAAAAACTGTTTTTT
.	17	TRBD1	TRBV11-2	TRBJ1-1	CASSYHHPGGLNTEAFF	TGTGCCAGCAGCTACCACCATCCAGGGGGCCTGAACACTGAAGCTTTCTTT
once	14	.	TRBV20-1	TRBJ1-4	CSAPSTGGNEKLFF	TGCAGTGCCCCCTCGACAGGAGGAAATGAAAAACTGTTTTTT
.	13	.	TRBV9	TRBJ2-7	CASSSGQHGEQYF	TGTGCCAGCAGCTCAGGGCAGCACGGAGAGCAGTACTTC
.	13	TRBD1	TRBV3-1	TRBJ2-7	CASSQLGQGAQYF	TGTGCCAGCAGCCAATTGGGACAGGGCGCGCAGTACTTC
.	15	.	TRBV7-8	TRBJ1-1	CASSLPSSSRTEAFF	TGTGCCAGCAGCTTACCCTCCTCCTCTCGGACTGAAGCTTTCTTT
.	17	TRBD2	TRBV27	TRBJ2-1	CASSLERTSGRANEQFF	TGTGCCAGCAGCCTAGAAAGAACTAGCGGGAGGGCCAATGAGCAGTTCTTC
few	14	.	TRBV9	TRBJ2-2	CASSVVMGPGELFF	TGTGCCAGCAGCGTAGTGATGGGCCCCGGGGAGCTGTTTTTT